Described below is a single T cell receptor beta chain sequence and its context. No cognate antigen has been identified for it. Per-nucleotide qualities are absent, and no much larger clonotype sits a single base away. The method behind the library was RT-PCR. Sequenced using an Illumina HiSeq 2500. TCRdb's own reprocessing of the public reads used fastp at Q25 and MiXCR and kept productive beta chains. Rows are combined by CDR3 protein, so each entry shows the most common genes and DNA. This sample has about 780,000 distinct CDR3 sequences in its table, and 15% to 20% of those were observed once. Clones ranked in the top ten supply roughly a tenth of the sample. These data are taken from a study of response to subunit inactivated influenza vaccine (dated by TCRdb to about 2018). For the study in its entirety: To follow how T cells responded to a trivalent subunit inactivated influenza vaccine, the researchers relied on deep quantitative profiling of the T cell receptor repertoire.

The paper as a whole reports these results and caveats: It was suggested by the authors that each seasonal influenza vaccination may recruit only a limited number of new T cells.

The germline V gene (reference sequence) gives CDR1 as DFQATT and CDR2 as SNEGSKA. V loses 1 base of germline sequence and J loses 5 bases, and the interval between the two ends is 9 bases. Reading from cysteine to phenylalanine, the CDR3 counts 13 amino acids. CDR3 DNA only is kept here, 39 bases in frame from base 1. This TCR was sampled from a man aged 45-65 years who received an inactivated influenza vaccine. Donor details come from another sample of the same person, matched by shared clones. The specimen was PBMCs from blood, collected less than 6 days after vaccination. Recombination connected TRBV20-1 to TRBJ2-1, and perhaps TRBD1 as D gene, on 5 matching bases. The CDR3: CSARGARDNEQFF. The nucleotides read TGCAGTGCTAGAGGAGCCAGGGACAATGAGCAGTTCTTC.